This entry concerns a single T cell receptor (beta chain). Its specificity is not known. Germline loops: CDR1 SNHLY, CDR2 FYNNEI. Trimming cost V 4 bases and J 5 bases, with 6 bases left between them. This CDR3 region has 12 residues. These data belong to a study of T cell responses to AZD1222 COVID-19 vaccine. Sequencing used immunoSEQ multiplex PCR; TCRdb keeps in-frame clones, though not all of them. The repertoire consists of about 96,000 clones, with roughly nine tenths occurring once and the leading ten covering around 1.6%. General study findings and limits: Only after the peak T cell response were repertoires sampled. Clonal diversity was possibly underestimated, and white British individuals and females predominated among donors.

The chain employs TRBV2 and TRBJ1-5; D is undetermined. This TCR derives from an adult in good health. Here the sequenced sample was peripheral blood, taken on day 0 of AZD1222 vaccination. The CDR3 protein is CASSVEYQPQHF. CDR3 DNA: TGTGCCAGCAGTGTAGAATATCAGCCCCAGCATTTT.